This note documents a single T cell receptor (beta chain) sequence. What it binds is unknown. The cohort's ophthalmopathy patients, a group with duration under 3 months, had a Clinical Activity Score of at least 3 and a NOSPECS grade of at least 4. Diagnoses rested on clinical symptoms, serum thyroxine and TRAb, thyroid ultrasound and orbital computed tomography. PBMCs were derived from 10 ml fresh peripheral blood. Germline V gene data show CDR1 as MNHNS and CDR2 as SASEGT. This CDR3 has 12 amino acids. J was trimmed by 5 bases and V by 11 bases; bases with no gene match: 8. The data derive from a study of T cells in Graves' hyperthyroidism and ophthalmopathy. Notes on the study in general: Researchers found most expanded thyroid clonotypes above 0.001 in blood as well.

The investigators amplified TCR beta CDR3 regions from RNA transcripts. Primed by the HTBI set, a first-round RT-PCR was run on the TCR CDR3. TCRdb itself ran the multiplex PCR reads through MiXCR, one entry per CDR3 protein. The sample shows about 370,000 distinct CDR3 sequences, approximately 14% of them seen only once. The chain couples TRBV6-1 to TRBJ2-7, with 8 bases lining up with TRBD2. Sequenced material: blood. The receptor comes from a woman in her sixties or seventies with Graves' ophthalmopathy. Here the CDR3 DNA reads TGTGCCTCTAGGGCGGGAGGTAACGAGCAGTACTTC. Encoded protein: CASRAGGNEQYF.